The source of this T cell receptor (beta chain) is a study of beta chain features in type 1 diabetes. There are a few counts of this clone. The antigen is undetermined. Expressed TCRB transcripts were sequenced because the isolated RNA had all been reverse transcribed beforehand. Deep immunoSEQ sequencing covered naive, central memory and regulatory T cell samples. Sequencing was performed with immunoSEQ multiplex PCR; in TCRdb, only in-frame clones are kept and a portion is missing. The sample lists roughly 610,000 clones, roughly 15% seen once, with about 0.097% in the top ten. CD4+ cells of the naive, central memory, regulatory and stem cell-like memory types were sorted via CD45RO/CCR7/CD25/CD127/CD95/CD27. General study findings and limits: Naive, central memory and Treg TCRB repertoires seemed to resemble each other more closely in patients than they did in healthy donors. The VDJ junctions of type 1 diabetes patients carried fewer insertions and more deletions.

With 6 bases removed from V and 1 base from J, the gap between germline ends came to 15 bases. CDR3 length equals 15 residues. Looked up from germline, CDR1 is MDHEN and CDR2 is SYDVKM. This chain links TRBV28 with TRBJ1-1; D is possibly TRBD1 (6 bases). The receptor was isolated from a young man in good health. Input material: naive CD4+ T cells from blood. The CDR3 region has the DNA TGTGCCAGCAGATCCACAGGGCGGGGGAACACTGAAGCTTTCTTT. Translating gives CASRSTGRGNTEAFF.